In this sample, the clone carrying this T cell receptor (beta chain) turned up a few times. Its antigen is not identified. The data derive from a study of T cell repertoires in cytomegalovirus infection. Across the whole study: Indicated by public TCR beta signatures were CMV infection and matching HLA type. General study results and limits: Cumulative frequency of public TCR beta families picked out carriers of CMV plus the relevant HLA. Predominance within the ex vivo response was attributable to HLA-C-restricted CMV-specific TCR beta clonotypes.

V was pared by 1 base and J by 6 bases, with 6 bases of the junction left unmatched. Germline lookup yields CDR1 SGHDT and CDR2 YYEEEE. There are 15 residues in the CDR3. One entry per CDR3 protein, called by TCRdb with MiXCR from the reads. This sample yields approximately 990,000 distinct CDR3 sequences, of which around 32% are seen a single time; over 13% belongs to the top ten. This specimen consisted of cultured CD8+ T cells from PBMCs, obtained from culture after CMV antigen stimulation. This sequence originates from a human donor in good health (CMV status not recorded). Some clones in this sample may be carry-over from other donors' samples. The V and J genes are TRBV5-6 and TRBJ1-5; 8 bases align to TRBD1. CDR3 sequence reads: CASSLTGGVGQPQHF. Written as DNA, the CDR3 is TGTGCCAGCAGCTTGACAGGGGGGGTCGGTCAGCCCCAGCATTTT.